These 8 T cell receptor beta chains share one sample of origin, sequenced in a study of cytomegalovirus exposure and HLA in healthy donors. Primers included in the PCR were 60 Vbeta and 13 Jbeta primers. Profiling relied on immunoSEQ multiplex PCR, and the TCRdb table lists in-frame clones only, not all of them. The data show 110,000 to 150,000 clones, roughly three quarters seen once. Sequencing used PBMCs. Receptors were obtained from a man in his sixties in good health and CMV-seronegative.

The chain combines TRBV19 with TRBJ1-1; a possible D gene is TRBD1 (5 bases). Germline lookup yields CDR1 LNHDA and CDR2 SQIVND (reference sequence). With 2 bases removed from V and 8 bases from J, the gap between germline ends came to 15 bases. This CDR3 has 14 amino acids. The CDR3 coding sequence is TGTGCCAGTAGTATACCGGGGGGTGGTGGAGAAGCTTTCTTT. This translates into CASSIPGGGGEAFF.

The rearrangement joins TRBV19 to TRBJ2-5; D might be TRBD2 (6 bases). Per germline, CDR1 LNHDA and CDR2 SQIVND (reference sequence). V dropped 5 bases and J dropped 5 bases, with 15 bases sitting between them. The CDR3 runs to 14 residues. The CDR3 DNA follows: TGTGCCAGTAGTGCGGGTAGGGGACTTGAGACCCAGTACTTC. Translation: CASSAGRGLETQYF.

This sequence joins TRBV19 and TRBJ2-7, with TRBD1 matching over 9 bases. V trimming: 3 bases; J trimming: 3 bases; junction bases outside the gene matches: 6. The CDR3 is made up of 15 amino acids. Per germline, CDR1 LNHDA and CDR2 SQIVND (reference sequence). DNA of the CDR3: TGTGCCAGTAGTATCTCCGGGACAGGGAACTACGAGCAGTACTTC. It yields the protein CASSISGTGNYEQYF.

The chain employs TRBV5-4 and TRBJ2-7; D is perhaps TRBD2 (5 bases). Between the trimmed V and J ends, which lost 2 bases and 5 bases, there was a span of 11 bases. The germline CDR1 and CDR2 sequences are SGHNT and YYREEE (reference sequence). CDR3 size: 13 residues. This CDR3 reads CASSFFPGNEQYF. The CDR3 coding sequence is TGTGCCAGCAGCTTCTTCCCGGGAAACGAGCAGTACTTC.

CDR3 DNA sequence: TGTGCCAGCAGCGTGGGTTTTTGGGGGGCAGGGGGGATCCCCTACGAGCAGTACTTC. It is translated as CASSVGFWGAGGIPYEQYF. V usage is TRBV9 and J usage is TRBJ2-7; D perhaps matches TRBD1 (7 bases). V lost 2 bases to trimming and J lost 2 bases, with 26 bases between them. In germline, CDR1 is SGDLS, CDR2 YYNGEE. The CDR3 covers 19 residues.

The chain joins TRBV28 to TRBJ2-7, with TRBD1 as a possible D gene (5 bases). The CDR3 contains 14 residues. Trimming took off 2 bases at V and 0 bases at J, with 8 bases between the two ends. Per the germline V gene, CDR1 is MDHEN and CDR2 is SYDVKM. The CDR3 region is CASSLGALSYEQYF. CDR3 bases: TGTGCCAGCAGTTTAGGGGCCCTCTCCTACGAGCAGTACTTC.

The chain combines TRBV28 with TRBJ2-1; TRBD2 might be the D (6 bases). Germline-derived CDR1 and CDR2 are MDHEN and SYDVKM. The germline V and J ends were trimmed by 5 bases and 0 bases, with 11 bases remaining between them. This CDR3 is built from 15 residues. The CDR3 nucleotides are TGTGCCAGCAGTCCAGGCGGGATCTCCTACAATGAGCAGTTCTTC. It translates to CASSPGGISYNEQFF.

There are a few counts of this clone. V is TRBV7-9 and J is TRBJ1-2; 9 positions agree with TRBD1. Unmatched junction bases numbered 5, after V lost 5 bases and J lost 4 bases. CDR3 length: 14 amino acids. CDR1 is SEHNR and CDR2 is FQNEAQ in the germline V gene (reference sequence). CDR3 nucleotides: TGTGCCAGCAGCCCCCGGACAGGGGCCTATGGCTACACCTTC. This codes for CASSPRTGAYGYTF.